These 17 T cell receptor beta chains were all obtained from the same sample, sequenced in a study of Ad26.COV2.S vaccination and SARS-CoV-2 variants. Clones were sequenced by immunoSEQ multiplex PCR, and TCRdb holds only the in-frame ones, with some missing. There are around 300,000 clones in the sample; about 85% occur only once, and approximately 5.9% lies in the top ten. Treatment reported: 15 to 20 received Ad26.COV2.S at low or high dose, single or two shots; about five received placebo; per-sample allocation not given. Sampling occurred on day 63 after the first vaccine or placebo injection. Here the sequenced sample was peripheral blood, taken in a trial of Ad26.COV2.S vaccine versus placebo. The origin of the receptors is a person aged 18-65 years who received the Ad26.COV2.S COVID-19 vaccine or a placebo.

CDR3 in amino acids: CASSQERGRDNEQFF. The CDR3 coding sequence is TGTGCCAGCAGCCAAGAAAGGGGAAGAGACAATGAGCAGTTCTTC. This chain uses TRBV4-2 with TRBJ2-1; TRBD1 is a possible D gene (5 bases). From germline, CDR1 is LGHNA and CDR2 YNFKEQ. The CDR3 runs to 15 residues. V was trimmed by 0 bases and J by 5 bases, leaving 11 bases between them.

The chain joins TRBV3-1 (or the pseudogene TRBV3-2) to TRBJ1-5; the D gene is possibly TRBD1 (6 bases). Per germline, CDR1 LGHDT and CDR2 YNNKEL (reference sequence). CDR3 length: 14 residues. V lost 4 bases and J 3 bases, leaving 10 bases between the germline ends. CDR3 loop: CASSLQGFNQPQHF. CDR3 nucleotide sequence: TGTGCCAGCAGCCTACAGGGATTCAATCAGCCCCAGCATTTT.

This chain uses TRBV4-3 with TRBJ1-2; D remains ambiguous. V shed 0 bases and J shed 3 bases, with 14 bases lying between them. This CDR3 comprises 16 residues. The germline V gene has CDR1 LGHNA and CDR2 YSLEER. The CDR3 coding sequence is TGCGCCAGCAGCCAAGACCCGGGCTCCAAATACTATGGCTACACCTTC. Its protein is CASSQDPGSKYYGYTF.

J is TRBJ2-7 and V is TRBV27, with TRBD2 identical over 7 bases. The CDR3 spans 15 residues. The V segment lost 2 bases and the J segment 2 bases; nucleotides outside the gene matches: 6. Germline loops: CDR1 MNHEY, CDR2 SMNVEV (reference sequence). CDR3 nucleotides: TGTGCCAGCAGTTTAACATGGACTAGTCCCTACGAGCAGTACTTC. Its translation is CASSLTWTSPYEQYF.

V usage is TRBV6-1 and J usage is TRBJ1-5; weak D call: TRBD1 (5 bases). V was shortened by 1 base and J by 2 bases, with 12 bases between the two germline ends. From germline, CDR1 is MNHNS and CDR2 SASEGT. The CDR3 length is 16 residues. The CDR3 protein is CASSEGWGGGNQPQHF. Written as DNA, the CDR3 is TGTGCCAGCAGTGAAGGGTGGGGGGGAGGCAATCAGCCCCAGCATTTT.

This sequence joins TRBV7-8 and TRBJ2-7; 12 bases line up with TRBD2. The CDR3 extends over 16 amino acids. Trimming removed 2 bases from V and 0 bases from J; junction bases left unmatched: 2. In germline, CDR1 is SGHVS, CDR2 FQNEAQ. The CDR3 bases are TGTGCCAGCAGCTTACTAGCGGGAGGGAGCTCCTACGAGCAGTACTTC. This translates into CASSLLAGGSSYEQYF.

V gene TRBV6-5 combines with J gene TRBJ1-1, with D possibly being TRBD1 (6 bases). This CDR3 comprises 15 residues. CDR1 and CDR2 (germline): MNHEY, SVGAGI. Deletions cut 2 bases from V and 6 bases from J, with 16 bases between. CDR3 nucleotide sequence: TGTGCCAGCAGTTACAAACTTGACGGGGGCCCTGAAGCTTTCTTT. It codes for CASSYKLDGGPEAFF.

For the CDR3, the DNA is TGCGCCAGCAGCCAAGATTCTGGCAGTAGATACAACGAGCAGTACTTC. Protein: CASSQDSGSRYNEQYF. V gene TRBV4-3 combines with J gene TRBJ2-7; D gene uncertain. This CDR3 is built from 16 residues. V shed 0 bases and J shed 5 bases, with 17 bases lying between them. CDR1 is LGHNA, CDR2 YSLEER, per germline.

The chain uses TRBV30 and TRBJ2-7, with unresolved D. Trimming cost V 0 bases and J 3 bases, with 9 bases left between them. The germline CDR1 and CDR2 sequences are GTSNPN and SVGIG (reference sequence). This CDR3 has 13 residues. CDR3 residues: CAWSVAVFYEQYF. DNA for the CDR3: TGTGCCTGGAGTGTGGCTGTGTTCTACGAGCAGTACTTC.

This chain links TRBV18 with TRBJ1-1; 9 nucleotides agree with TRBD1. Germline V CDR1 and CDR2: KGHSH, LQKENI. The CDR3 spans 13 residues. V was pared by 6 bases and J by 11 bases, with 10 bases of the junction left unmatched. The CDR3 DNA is TGTGCCAGCTCCACGGGACAGGGTACAACGGCTTTCTTT. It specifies CASSTGQGTTAFF. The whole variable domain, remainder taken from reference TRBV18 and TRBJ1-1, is NAGVMQNPRHLVRRRGQEARLRCSPMKGHSHVYWYRQLPEEGLKFMVYLQKENIIDESGMPKERFSAEFPKEGPSILRIQQVVRGDSAAYFCASSTGQGTTAFFGQGTRLTVV.

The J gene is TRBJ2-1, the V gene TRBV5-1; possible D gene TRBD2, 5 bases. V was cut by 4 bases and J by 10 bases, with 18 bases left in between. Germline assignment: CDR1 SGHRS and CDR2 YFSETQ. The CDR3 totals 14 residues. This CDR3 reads CASSPEEQSQEQFF. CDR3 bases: TGCGCCAGCAGCCCGGAGGAGCAGTCGCAGGAGCAGTTCTTC.

CDR3 DNA sequence: TGTGCTAGTGGGGAGGGCTTCCACAATGAGCAGTTCTTC. Encoded protein: CASGEGFHNEQFF. The chain employs TRBV12-5 and TRBJ2-1; weak D call: TRBD2 (6 bases). This CDR3 region has 13 residues. Germline CDR1 reads LGHNT; CDR2 reads FRNRAP. V lost 6 bases and J lost 5, with 11 bases in between.

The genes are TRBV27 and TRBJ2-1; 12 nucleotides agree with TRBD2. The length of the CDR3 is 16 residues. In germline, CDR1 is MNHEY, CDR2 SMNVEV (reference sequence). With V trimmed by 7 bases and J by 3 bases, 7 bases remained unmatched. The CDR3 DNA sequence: TGTGCCAGCAACTTCGGACTAGCGGGGATCTACAATGAGCAGTTCTTC. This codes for CASNFGLAGIYNEQFF.

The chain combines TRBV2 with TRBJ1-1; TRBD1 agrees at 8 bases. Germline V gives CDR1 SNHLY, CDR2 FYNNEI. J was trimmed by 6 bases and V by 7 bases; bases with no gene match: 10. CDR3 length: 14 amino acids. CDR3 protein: CASTAGQGFAEAFF. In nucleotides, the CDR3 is TGTGCCAGCACCGCAGGACAGGGTTTCGCTGAAGCTTTCTTT.

The CDR3, as DNA: TGTGCCATCAGTAAGGACAGGGGCCTGGGAGATACGCAGTATTTT. Translated, it gives CAISKDRGLGDTQYF. This rearrangement joins TRBV10-3 to TRBJ2-3; 9 bases map to TRBD1. V shed 5 bases, J shed 5 bases, and the junction held 8 bases outside the gene matches. The CDR3 runs to 15 residues. Germline assignment: CDR1 ENHRY and CDR2 SYGVKD.

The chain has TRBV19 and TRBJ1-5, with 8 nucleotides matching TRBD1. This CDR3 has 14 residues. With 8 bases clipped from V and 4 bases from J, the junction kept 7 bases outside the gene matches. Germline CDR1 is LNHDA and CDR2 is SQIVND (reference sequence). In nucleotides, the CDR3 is TGTGCCAGTCAGGGCAGGGGGCGAAATCAGCCCCAGCATTTT. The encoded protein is CASQGRGRNQPQHF.

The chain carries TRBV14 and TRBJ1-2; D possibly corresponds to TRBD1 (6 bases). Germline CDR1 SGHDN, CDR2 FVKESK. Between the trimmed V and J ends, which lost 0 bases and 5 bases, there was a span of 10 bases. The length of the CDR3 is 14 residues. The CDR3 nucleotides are TGTGCCAGCAGCCAAGATATTACAGGGTATGGCTACACCTTC. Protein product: CASSQDITGYGYTF.